These 8 T cell receptor beta chains were sequenced from one sample in a study of T cell clonotyping in hematopoietic cell transplantation. The table came from immunoSEQ multiplex PCR; TCRdb's copy has only in-frame clones and leaves some out. The sample lists 25,000 or so clones, approximately 77% occurring once. The time point: recipient sample about 28 days before transplant, after cytoreduction. The sequencing here drew on peripheral blood mononuclear cells, taken before stem cell transplant. The receptors shown here come from a middle-aged man with myelodysplastic syndrome. Some clones in this sample may be carry-over from other donors' samples.

Notes on this clone: A much larger clone differs from this one at a single base, so this may be a read error. The chain combines TRBV29-1 with TRBJ2-7, with D maybe TRBD2 (5 bases). Looked up from germline, CDR1 is SQVTM and CDR2 is ANQGSEA. This CDR3 region has 15 residues. CDR3 protein: CSADSGETNPYEQHF. The CDR3 nucleotides read TGCAGCGCGGACTCCGGGGAGACGAACCCCTACGAGCAGCACTTC.

This chain links TRBV27 with TRBJ1-1; D ambiguous. CDR3 length: 13 residues. Deletions cut 1 base from V and 2 bases from J, with 5 bases between. Germline lookup yields CDR1 MNHEY and CDR2 SMNVEV (reference sequence). CDR3 nucleotides: TGTGCCAGCAGTTTATTTTTTAACACTGAAGCTTTCTTT. Its translation is CASSLFFNTEAFF.

The chain links TRBV11-2 to TRBJ1-3, with D unresolved. The ends were cut back, 3 bases at V and 2 bases at J, with 5 bases in the middle. In germline, CDR1 is SGHAT, CDR2 FQNNGV. The CDR3 has 13 amino acids. CDR3 bases: TGTGCCAGCAGCTTGGAAGCTGGAAACACCATATATTTT. This sequence encodes CASSLEAGNTIYF. Using reference TRBV11-2 and TRBJ1-3 for the parts outside the CDR3, the full variable domain is EAGVAQSPRYKIIEKRQSVAFWCNPISGHATLYWYQQILGQGPKLLIQFQNNGVVDDSQLPKDRFSAERLKGVDSTLKIQPAKLEDSAVYLCASSLEAGNTIYFGEGSWLTVV.

This clone was seen a handful of times. The chain is built from TRBV30 and TRBJ2-5; 8 bases map to TRBD1. The CDR3 is 11 residues long. J was trimmed by 5 bases and V by 6 bases; bases with no gene match: 2. Per the germline V gene, CDR1 is GTSNPN and CDR2 is SVGIG (reference sequence). Written as DNA, the CDR3 is TGTGCCTGCCAGGGGGCGGAGACCCAGTACTTC. Encoded protein: CACQGAETQYF. Looking up the rest from reference TRBV30 and TRBJ2-5 gives the full variable domain: SQTIHQWPATLVQPVGSPLSLECTVEGTSNPNLYWYRQAAGRGLQLLFYSVGIGQISSEVPQNLSASRPQDRQFILSSKKLLLSDSGFYLCACQGAETQYFGPGTRLLVL.

The CDR3: CASSYGQGYNEQFF. DNA of the CDR3: TGTGCCAGCAGTTATGGACAGGGCTACAATGAGCAGTTCTTC. V is TRBV6-6 and J is TRBJ2-1; 8 positions agree with TRBD1. Germline CDR1 and CDR2: MNHNY and SVGAGI (reference sequence). Germline trimming cut 3 bases from V and 3 bases from J; bases unmatched to any gene: 1. The CDR3 length is 14 residues.

The chain combines TRBV30 with TRBJ1-2; D is ambiguous. CDR1 is GTSNPN, CDR2 SVGIG, per germline (reference sequence). The CDR3 is 16 residues long. V lost 2 bases, J lost 4 bases, and 20 bases lay in between. The CDR3 spells CAWSTSPTGKSYGYTF. The CDR3 DNA follows: TGTGCCTGGAGTACCTCCCCGACGGGGAAAAGCTATGGCTACACCTTC.

CDR3 nucleotides: TGTGCCAGCAGCTACTCTAGCGGGAGTGGGTACAATGAGCAGTTCTTC. Amino acid sequence: CASSYSSGSGYNEQFF. This chain uses TRBV9 with TRBJ2-1, with 10 positions matching TRBD2. Germline CDR1 is SGDLS and CDR2 is YYNGEE. With 4 bases clipped from V and 4 bases from J, the junction kept 8 bases outside the gene matches. The CDR3 runs to 16 residues. The full variable domain, with the rest looked up from reference TRBV9 and TRBJ2-1, is DSGVTQTPKHLITATGQRVTLRCSPRSGDLSVYWYQQSLDQGLQFLIQYYNGEERAKGNILERFSAQQFPDLHSELNLSSLELGDSALYFCASSYSSGSGYNEQFFGPGTRLTVL.

This chain links TRBV28 with TRBJ1-2; 7 nucleotides agree with TRBD1. The CDR3 is made up of 13 amino acids. Germline V gene data show CDR1 as MDHEN and CDR2 as SYDVKM. The ends lost 5 bases at V and 7 bases at J; junction bases unmatched: 7. In nucleotides, the CDR3 is TGTGCCAGCAGTCCTCAGGGGGGAGCTGGCTACACCTTC. It translates to CASSPQGGAGYTF.